A single sample is the source of the 26 T cell receptor beta chains below, sequenced in a study of blood T cell repertoires in COVID-19. Libraries were prepared by immunoSEQ multiplex PCR; TCRdb keeps only in-frame clonotypes and omits some of them. The sample records about 250,000 clones, under 95% being singletons. The sample comprised PBMCs or T cells enriched from blood (not recorded which). Receptors were obtained from a woman between 18 and 29 years old who had recovered from COVID-19.

The gene calls are TRBV19 and TRBJ2-1; 15 bases map to TRBD2. The V segment lost 4 bases and the J segment 7 bases; nucleotides outside the gene matches: 8. CDR3 size: 17 residues. The germline gives CDR1 LNHDA, CDR2 SQIVND (reference sequence). In DNA, the CDR3 is TGTGCCAGTAGTACGAACCCGGGACTAGCGGGGGGTAATGAGCAGTTCTTC. Translation gives CASSTNPGLAGGNEQFF. The whole variable domain, filled in from reference TRBV19 and TRBJ2-1, reads DGGITQSPKYLFRKEGQNVTLSCEQNLNHDAMYWYRQDPGQGLRLIYYSQIVNDFQKGDIAEGYSVSREKKESFPLTVTSAQKNPTAFYLCASSTNPGLAGGNEQFFGPGTRLTVL.

The CDR3 region is CASSQGFRTGGLHSNQPQHF. Written as DNA, the CDR3 is TGCGCCAGCAGCCAAGGGTTCAGGACAGGGGGCCTTCATAGCAATCAGCCCCAGCATTTT. The V gene is TRBV4-1, the J gene TRBJ1-5; 11 bases are shared with TRBD1. Germline CDR1 MGHRA, CDR2 YSYEKL. The CDR3 spans 20 residues. Unmatched junction bases numbered 11, after V lost 1 base and J lost 0 bases.

About this clone: Germline is not matched at one junction end, which may reflect a read error. V and J are TRBV24-1 and TRBJ1-2, with D possibly being TRBD1 (5 bases). CDR1 and CDR2 from the germline V gene are KGHDR and SFDVKD. The length of the CDR3 is 13 residues. CDR3: CATSDLFGQLYAF. The DNA of the CDR3 is TGTGCCACCAGTGATTTGTTCGGACAACTATACGCCTTC.

The chain is built from TRBV4-1 and TRBJ2-1; 7 bases agree with TRBD1. Trimming cost V 4 bases and J 4 bases; bases outside gene matches: 7. Germline CDR1 and CDR2: MGHRA and YSYEKL. The CDR3 covers 15 residues. CDR3 bases: TGCGCCAGCAGCCGAACGCCGGGACAGTACAATGAGCAGTTCTTC. Protein sequence: CASSRTPGQYNEQFF.

The genes are TRBV7-2 and TRBJ1-2, with TRBD1 matching 7 bases. V was clipped by 7 bases and J by 5 bases; unmatched bases: 19. CDR3 size: 17 residues. CDR1 and CDR2 from the germline V gene are SGHTA and FQGNSA. CDR3 in amino acids: CASTPGQALGYVYGYTF. DNA of the CDR3: TGTGCCAGCACCCCTGGACAGGCTCTGGGATACGTGTATGGCTACACCTTC. Full variable domain (remainder filled in from reference TRBV7-2 and TRBJ1-2): GAGVSQSPSNKVTEKGKDVELRCDPISGHTALYWYRQSLGQGLEFLIYFQGNSAPDKSGLPSDRFSAERTGGSVSTLTIQRTQQEDSAVYLCASTPGQALGYVYGYTFGSGTRLTVV.

In regard to this clone: The junction departs from the called germline gene at one end, perhaps through a read error. The J gene is TRBJ1-2, the V gene TRBV18, with no clear D. Germline V gives CDR1 KGHSH, CDR2 LQKENI. The CDR3 length is 14 residues. This chain's CDR3 is CASSLGGSDRRSYF. CDR3 DNA sequence: TGTGCCAGCTCCCTCGGCGGTTCGGACCGGAGGAGTTATTTC.

The rearrangement links TRBV4-3 to TRBJ1-2; D call uncertain. V was clipped by 0 bases and J by 4 bases, with 12 bases between them. The CDR3 extends over 15 amino acids. The germline gives CDR1 LGHNA, CDR2 YSLEER. CDR3 sequence: CASSQDRSSSYGYTF. CDR3 nucleotide sequence: TGCGCCAGCAGCCAAGATAGGAGTAGTAGCTATGGCTACACCTTC.

The V gene is TRBV19, the J gene TRBJ1-2, with D hard to call. CDR1 is LNHDA and CDR2 is SQIVND in the germline V gene (reference sequence). This CDR3 comprises 13 residues. V was pared by 6 bases and J by 8 bases, with 16 bases between. The CDR3 DNA follows: TGTGCCAGTAGCCCGGGATCCTCGTGGGGCTACACCTTC. It translates to CASSPGSSWGYTF.

The chain has TRBV27 and TRBJ1-5; 9 bases fit TRBD1. The CDR3 has 15 residues. Trimming removed 5 bases from V and 2 bases from J; junction bases left unmatched: 4. The germline V gene encodes CDR1 MNHEY and CDR2 SMNVEV (reference sequence). CDR3 sequence reads: CASSTWTGGNQPQHF. In DNA, the CDR3 is TGTGCCAGCAGTACCTGGACAGGGGGCAATCAGCCCCAGCATTTT.

V and J are TRBV18 and TRBJ1-2; D ambiguous. From germline, CDR1 is KGHSH and CDR2 LQKENI. The CDR3 sequence is 15 residues long. V was pared by 3 bases and J by 5 bases, with 16 bases between. For the CDR3, the DNA is TGTGCCAGCTCACCCGGGGTTGCGACTCTTTATGGCTACACCTTC. Its protein product is CASSPGVATLYGYTF. Filled out from reference TRBV18 and TRBJ1-2, the complete variable domain reads NAGVMQNPRHLVRRRGQEARLRCSPMKGHSHVYWYRQLPEEGLKFMVYLQKENIIDESGMPKERFSAEFPKEGPSILRIQQVVRGDSAAYFCASSPGVATLYGYTFGSGTRLTVV.

The chain uses TRBV9 and TRBJ2-5, with TRBD2 identical over 8 bases. Germline trimming cut 4 bases from V and 5 bases from J; bases unmatched to any gene: 7. Germline CDR1 SGDLS, CDR2 YYNGEE. This CDR3 contains 14 residues. In nucleotides, the CDR3 is TGTGCCAGCAGCCACGGGGGGGACGGTGAGACCCAGTACTTC. It yields the protein CASSHGGDGETQYF. Complete variable domain (other parts from reference TRBV9 and TRBJ2-5): DSGVTQTPKHLITATGQRVTLRCSPRSGDLSVYWYQQSLDQGLQFLIQYYNGEERAKGNILERFSAQQFPDLHSELNLSSLELGDSALYFCASSHGGDGETQYFGPGTRLLVL.

The rearrangement uses TRBV7-2 and TRBJ1-5, with no clear D. The CDR3 has 14 residues. V dropped 0 bases and J dropped 3 bases, with 6 bases sitting between them. Germline V gives CDR1 SGHTA, CDR2 FQGNSA. Here the CDR3 reads CASSLAGLNQPQHF. CDR3 nucleotides: TGTGCCAGCAGCTTAGCTGGACTCAATCAGCCCCAGCATTTT.

This clone was recorded only once. The gene calls are TRBV19 and TRBJ2-1; 9 nucleotides align to TRBD2. The CDR3 sequence is 16 residues long. V lost 5 bases, J lost 4 bases, and 9 bases stayed unmatched. The germline V gene encodes CDR1 LNHDA and CDR2 SQIVND (reference sequence). Here the CDR3 reads CASSGGGRALYNEQFF. CDR3 bases: TGTGCCAGTAGTGGTGGCGGGAGGGCCTTATACAATGAGCAGTTCTTC.

The rearrangement joins TRBV2 to TRBJ2-5; 8 bases map to TRBD1. CDR3 size: 14 residues. CDR1 and CDR2 from the germline V gene are SNHLY and FYNNEI. J gave up 4 bases and V 9 bases, and 10 bases lay outside the gene matches. The CDR3 spells CASPRGRSGETQYF. The CDR3 coding sequence is TGTGCCAGTCCCAGGGGGCGGTCCGGAGAGACCCAGTACTTC.

The CDR3 spells CASRWGDRVEAFF. The CDR3 DNA reads TGTGCCAGCCGGTGGGGAGATAGGGTTGAAGCTTTCTTT. The rearrangement joins TRBV25-1 to TRBJ1-1; D is undetermined. The CDR3 covers 13 residues. CDR1 is MGHDK and CDR2 is SYGVNS in the germline V gene. Trimming cost V 8 bases and J 7 bases, with 17 bases left between them.

The genes are TRBV19 and TRBJ1-5; 7 bases are a match to TRBD1. Trimming at V came to 4 bases and at J to 6 bases, leaving 9 bases not matched to a gene. CDR1 is LNHDA and CDR2 is SQIVND in the germline V gene (reference sequence). This CDR3 comprises 15 residues. The CDR3 sequence is CASSSNAPGGQPQHF. The CDR3 nucleotides read TGTGCCAGTAGTAGCAATGCTCCAGGGGGTCAGCCCCAGCATTTT.

This clone was counted at least ten times. The V gene is TRBV6-5, the J gene TRBJ2-2; 11 positions agree with TRBD2. Unmatched junction bases numbered 6, after V lost 4 bases and J lost 5 bases. The CDR3 totals 16 residues. Germline CDR1 MNHEY, CDR2 SVGAGI. Written as DNA, the CDR3 is TGTGCCAGCAGTTCCCACATAGCGGGGGGGACCGGGGAGCTGTTTTTT. This sequence encodes CASSSHIAGGTGELFF.

The chain carries TRBV13 and TRBJ2-1, with D maybe TRBD1 (6 bases). Trimming cost V 2 bases and J 3 bases, with 11 bases left between them. Germline lookup yields CDR1 PRHDT and CDR2 FYEKMQ (reference sequence). The CDR3 sequence is 15 residues long. This chain's CDR3 is CASSLNRANYNEQFF. The CDR3 nucleotides read TGTGCCAGCAGCTTAAACAGGGCAAACTACAATGAGCAGTTCTTC.

This clone was seen just once. CDR3 residues: CASGLVGGAEQYF. The DNA for the CDR3 is TGTGCTAGTGGTTTGGTAGGAGGGGCCGAGCAGTACTTC. The rearrangement uses TRBV12-5 and TRBJ2-7; possibly TRBD2 for D (6 bases). The CDR3 has 13 amino acids. V lost 0 bases and J 6 bases, leaving 9 bases between the germline ends. Germline CDR1 is LGHNT and CDR2 is FRNRAP. Variable domain in full (rest from reference TRBV12-5 and TRBJ2-7): DARVTQTPRHKVTEMGQEVTMRCQPILGHNTVFWYRQTMMQGLELLAYFRNRAPLDDSGMPKDRFSAEMPDATLATLKIQPSEPRDSAVYFCASGLVGGAEQYFGPGTRLTVT.

This chain joins TRBV4-1 and TRBJ1-5; 8 nucleotides match TRBD1. The V gene's germline CDR1 is MGHRA and CDR2 YSYEKL. Trimming at V came to 3 bases and at J to 3 bases, leaving 10 bases not matched to a gene. This CDR3 region has 17 residues. The CDR3 DNA is TGCGCCAGCAGCCAGGGGACAGGAAGATTTAACAATCAGCCCCAGCATTTT. It encodes CASSQGTGRFNNQPQHF.

This clone was counted only a few times. CDR3 region: CASSATGFDLKDEAFF. The CDR3 DNA is TGTGCCAGCAGCGCCACAGGGTTCGACCTGAAAGATGAAGCTTTCTTT. V gene TRBV7-9 combines with J gene TRBJ1-1; the D gene is possibly TRBD1 (6 bases). Germline V CDR1 and CDR2: SEHNR, FQNEAQ (reference sequence). The CDR3 contains 16 residues. V was pared by 5 bases and J by 7 bases, with 23 bases between.

The chain carries TRBV7-3 and TRBJ2-2; 8 nucleotides agree with TRBD1. Germline assignment: CDR1 SGHTA and CDR2 FQGTGA. Trimming took 6 bases from V and 4 from J; bases not matched to a gene: 1. The CDR3 spans 13 residues. The CDR3 bases are TGTGCCAGCAGAACAGGGGGCACCGGGGAGCTGTTTTTT. Encoded protein: CASRTGGTGELFF.

The chain uses TRBV7-2 and TRBJ1-4; D remains ambiguous. The CDR3 spans 13 residues. Germline CDR1 and CDR2: SGHTA and FQGNSA. Trimming pared 1 base from V and 8 bases from J, leaving 8 bases between. This chain's CDR3 is CASSLVGWEKLFF. The CDR3 bases are TGTGCCAGCAGCTTAGTGGGCTGGGAAAAACTGTTTTTT.

This chain links TRBV4-2 with TRBJ2-7; D remains unclear. Trimming stripped 8 bases from V and 5 bases from J, with 10 bases between. This CDR3 is built from 11 residues. Germline V gives CDR1 LGHNA, CDR2 YNFKEQ. The CDR3 is CASGGRHEQYF. Written as DNA, the CDR3 is TGTGCCAGCGGTGGCCGTCACGAGCAGTACTTC.

The rearrangement joins TRBV9 to TRBJ2-3; 9 nucleotides agree with TRBD1. Looked up from germline, CDR1 is SGDLS and CDR2 is YYNGEE. V lost 4 bases to trimming and J lost 3 bases; unmatched junction nucleotides: 3. The CDR3 is made up of 14 amino acids. Here the CDR3 DNA reads TGTGCCAGCAGCCGGGGACAGGGAACAGATACGCAGTATTTT. Encoded protein: CASSRGQGTDTQYF.

This clone was picked up one time. The DNA of the CDR3 is TGTGCCAGCAGTTTGACAGGGGTCAATGAGCAGTTCTTC. Amino acid sequence: CASSLTGVNEQFF. This chain joins TRBV28 and TRBJ2-1; 8 positions match TRBD1. Germline CDR1 is MDHEN and CDR2 is SYDVKM. The CDR3 totals 13 residues. Germline trimming cut 3 bases from V and 6 bases from J; bases unmatched to any gene: 1. Variable domain in full (rest from reference TRBV28 and TRBJ2-1): DVKVTQSSRYLVKRTGEKVFLECVQDMDHENMFWYRQDPGLGLRLIYFSYDVKMKEKGDIPEGYSVSREKKERFSLILESASTNQTSMYLCASSLTGVNEQFFGPGTRLTVL.